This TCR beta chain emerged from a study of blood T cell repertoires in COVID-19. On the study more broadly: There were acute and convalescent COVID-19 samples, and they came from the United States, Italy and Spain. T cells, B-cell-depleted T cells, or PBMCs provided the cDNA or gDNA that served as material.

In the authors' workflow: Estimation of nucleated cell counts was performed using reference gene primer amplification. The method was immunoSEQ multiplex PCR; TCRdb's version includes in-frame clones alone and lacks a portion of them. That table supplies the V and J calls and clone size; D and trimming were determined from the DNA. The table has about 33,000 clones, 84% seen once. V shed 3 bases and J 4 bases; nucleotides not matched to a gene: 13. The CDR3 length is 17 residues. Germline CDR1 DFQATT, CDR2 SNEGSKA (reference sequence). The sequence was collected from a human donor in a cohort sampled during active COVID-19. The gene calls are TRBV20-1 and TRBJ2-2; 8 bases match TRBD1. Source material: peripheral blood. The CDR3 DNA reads TGCAGTGCTAGTCGTATAGCCGACAGGGGTGGCACCGGGGAGCTGTTTTTT. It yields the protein CSASRIADRGGTGELFF.